The entry below describes one T cell receptor beta chain. Its specificity is not known. This sample is part of a study of OX40 agonist ivuxolimab in advanced cancers. Clones were sequenced by immunoSEQ multiplex PCR, and TCRdb holds only the in-frame ones, with some missing. The sample includes 90,000 to 100,000 clones, around 85% of them seen just once. Findings and limits, study-wide: Normalized T-cell clonal expansion was also low in a subset of nonresponders.

This specimen consisted of CD4+ or CD8+ T cells sorted from blood, obtained in a trial of the OX40 agonist ivuxolimab. This sequence was found in an adult with an advanced solid tumor such as melanoma, head and neck, liver or kidney cancer.

In DNA, the CDR3 is TGTGCCAGCAGTTTCGGGCAGGTTTATGGCTACACCTTC. Its protein product is CASSFGQVYGYTF. V usage is TRBV28 and J usage is TRBJ1-2; D remains unclear. The germline V and J ends were trimmed by 3 bases and 5 bases, with 10 bases remaining between them. This CDR3 is 13 amino acids long. Looked up from germline, CDR1 is MDHEN and CDR2 is SYDVKM.